This paragraph covers one TCR beta chain sequence. CDR1 SGHNT and CDR2 YYREEE come from the germline V gene (reference sequence). V was shortened by 0 bases and J by 1 base, with 7 bases between the two germline ends. The CDR3 is made up of 14 amino acids. The entry originates in a study of T cell responses to AZD1222 COVID-19 vaccine. Study details: Investigators merged groups given second doses at roughly 4 or roughly 12 weeks.

Sequencing used immunoSEQ multiplex PCR; TCRdb keeps in-frame clones, though not all of them. In the table there are roughly 180,000 clones, approximately 91% of which are singletons. The origin of this receptor is an adult in good health. Source: peripheral blood, taken on day 0 of AZD1222 vaccination. The rearrangement links TRBV5-4 to TRBJ2-5; D may be TRBD1 or TRBD2 (6 bases each). The DNA for the CDR3 is TGTGCCAGCAGCTTGGCGGGGGCCCAAGAGACCCAGTACTTC. Amino acid sequence: CASSLAGAQETQYF.